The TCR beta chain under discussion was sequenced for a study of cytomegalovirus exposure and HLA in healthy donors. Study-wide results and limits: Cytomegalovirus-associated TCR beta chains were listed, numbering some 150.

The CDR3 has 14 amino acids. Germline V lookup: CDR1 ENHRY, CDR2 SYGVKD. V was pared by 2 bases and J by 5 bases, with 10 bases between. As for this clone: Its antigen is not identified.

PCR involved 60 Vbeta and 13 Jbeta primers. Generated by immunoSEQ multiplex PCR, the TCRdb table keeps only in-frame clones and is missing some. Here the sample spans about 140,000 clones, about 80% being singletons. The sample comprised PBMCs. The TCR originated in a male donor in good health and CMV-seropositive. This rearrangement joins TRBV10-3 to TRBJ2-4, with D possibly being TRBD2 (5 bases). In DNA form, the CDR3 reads TGTGCCATCAGTGAGAGCAATAGCGAAAACATTCAGTACTTC. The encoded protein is CAISESNSENIQYF.